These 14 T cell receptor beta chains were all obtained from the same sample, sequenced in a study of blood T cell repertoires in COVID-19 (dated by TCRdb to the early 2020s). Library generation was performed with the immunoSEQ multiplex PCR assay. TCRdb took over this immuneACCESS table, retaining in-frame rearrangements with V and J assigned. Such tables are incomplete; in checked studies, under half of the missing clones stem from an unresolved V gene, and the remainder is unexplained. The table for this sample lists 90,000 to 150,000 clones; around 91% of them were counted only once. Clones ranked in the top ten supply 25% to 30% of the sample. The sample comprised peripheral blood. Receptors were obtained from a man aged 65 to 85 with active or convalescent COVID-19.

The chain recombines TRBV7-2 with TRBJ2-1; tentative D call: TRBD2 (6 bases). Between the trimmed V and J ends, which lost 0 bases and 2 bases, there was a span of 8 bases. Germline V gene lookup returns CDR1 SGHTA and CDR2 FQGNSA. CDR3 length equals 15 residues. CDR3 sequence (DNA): TGTGCCAGCAGCTTAGCTAGCGGACCCTACAATGAGCAGTTCTTC. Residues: CASSLASGPYNEQFF.

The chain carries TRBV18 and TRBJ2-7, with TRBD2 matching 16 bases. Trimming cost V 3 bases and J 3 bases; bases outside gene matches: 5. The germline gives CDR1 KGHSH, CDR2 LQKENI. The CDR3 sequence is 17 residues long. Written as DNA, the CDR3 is TGTGCCAGCTCACCGCCGGGACTAGCGGGAGGGAGCTACGAGCAGTACTTC. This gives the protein CASSPPGLAGGSYEQYF.

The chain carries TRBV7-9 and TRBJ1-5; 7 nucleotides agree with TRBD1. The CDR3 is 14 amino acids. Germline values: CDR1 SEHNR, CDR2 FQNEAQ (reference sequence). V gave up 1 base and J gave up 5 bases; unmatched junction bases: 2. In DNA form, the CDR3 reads TGTGCCAGCAGCTTAGGACAGGGTCATCAGCCCCAGCATTTT. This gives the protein CASSLGQGHQPQHF.

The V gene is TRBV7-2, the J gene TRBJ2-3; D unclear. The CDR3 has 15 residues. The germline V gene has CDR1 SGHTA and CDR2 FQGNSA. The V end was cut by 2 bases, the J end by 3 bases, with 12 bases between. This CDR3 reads CASSLLAARTDTQYF. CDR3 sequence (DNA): TGTGCCAGCAGCTTACTGGCCGCGAGGACAGATACGCAGTATTTT.

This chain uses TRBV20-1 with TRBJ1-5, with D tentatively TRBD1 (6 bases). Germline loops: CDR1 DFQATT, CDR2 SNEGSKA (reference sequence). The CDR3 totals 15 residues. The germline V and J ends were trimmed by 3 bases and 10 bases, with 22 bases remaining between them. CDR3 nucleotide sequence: TGCAGTGCTAGTAAGGGGGGGCAGACGGATCGACCCCAGCATTTT. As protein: CSASKGGQTDRPQHF.

CDR3 in amino acids: CSVDGLAGLDEQYF. The CDR3 DNA follows: TGCAGCGTTGATGGGCTAGCGGGACTAGACGAGCAGTACTTC. This chain connects TRBV29-1 to TRBJ2-7; 9 bases agree with TRBD2. The V and J ends lost 3 bases and 5 bases, in that order; junction bases with no gene match: 8. The V gene's germline CDR1 is SQVTM and CDR2 ANQGSEA. CDR3 size: 14 residues.

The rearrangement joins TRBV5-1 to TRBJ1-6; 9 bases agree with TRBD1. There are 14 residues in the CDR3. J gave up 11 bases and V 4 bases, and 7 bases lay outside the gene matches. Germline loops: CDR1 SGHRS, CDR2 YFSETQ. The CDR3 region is CASSRTGENPPLHF. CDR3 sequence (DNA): TGCGCCAGCAGCCGGACAGGGGAAAACCCACCCCTCCACTTT.

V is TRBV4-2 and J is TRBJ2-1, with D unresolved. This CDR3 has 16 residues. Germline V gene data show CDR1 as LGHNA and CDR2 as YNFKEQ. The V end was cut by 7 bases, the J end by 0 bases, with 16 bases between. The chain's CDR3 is CASTPEVLSSYNEQFF. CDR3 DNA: TGTGCCAGCACCCCCGAGGTTCTAAGCTCCTACAATGAGCAGTTCTTC.

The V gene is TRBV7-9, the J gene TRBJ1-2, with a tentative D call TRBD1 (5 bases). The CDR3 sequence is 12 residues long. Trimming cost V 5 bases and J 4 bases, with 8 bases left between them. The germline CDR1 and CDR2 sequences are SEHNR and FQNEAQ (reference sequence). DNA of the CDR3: TGTGCCAGCAGCGAAGACAGCTATGGCTACACCTTC. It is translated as CASSEDSYGYTF.

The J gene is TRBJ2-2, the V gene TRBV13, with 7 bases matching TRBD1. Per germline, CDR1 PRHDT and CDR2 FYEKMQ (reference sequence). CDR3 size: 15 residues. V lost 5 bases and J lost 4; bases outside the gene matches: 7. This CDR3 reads CASSPLYRGTGELFF. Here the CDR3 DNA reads TGTGCCAGCAGCCCTCTTTACAGGGGCACCGGGGAGCTGTTTTTT.

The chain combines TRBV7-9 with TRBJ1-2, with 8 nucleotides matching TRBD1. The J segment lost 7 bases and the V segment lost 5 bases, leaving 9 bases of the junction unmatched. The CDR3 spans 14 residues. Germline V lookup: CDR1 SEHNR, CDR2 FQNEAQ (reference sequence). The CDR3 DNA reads TGTGCCAGCAGCCGGGGACAGGTTTTGTCTGGCTACACCTTC. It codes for CASSRGQVLSGYTF.

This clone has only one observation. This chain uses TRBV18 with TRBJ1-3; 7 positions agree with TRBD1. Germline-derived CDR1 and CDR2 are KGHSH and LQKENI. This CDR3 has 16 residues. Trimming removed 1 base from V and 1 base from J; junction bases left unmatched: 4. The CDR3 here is CASSPRDSSSGNTIYF. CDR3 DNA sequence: TGTGCCAGCTCACCACGGGACAGTTCTTCTGGAAACACCATATATTTT.

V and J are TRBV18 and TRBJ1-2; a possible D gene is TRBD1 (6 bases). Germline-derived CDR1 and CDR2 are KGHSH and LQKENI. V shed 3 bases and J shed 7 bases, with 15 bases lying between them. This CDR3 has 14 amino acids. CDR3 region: CASSPTGSSTGYTF. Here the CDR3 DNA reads TGTGCCAGCTCACCGACAGGTTCGTCTACTGGCTACACCTTC.

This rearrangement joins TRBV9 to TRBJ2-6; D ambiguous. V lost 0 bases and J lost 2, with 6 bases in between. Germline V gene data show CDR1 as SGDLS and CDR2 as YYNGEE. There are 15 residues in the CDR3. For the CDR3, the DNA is TGTGCCAGCAGCGTAGGTGTCGCTGGGGCCAACGTCCTGACTTTC. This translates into CASSVGVAGANVLTF.